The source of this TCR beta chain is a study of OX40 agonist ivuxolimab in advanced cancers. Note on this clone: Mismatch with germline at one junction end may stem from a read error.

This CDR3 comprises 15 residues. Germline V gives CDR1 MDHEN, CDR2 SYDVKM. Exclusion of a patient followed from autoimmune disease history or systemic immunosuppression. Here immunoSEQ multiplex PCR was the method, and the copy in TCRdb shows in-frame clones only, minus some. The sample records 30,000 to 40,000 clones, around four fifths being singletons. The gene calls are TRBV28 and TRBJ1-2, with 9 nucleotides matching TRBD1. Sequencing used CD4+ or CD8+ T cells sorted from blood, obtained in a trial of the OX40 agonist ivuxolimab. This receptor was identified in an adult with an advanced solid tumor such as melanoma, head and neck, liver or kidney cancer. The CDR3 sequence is CASSLPTGTGSQPLF. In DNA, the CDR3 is TGTGCCAGCAGTTTACCGACCGGGACAGGGTCCCAGCCCCTCTTC.